Shown below are 17 T cell receptor beta chains from a single sample sequenced in a study of shared clonotypes between healthy human individuals. Naive CD8 cells, CD45RO-negative and positively selected for CCR7, excluded terminally differentiated effector memory CD45RA+ cells. Sequencing was performed with immunoSEQ multiplex PCR; in TCRdb, only in-frame clones are kept and a portion is missing. The sample contains approximately 840,000 clones, 90% to 98% of which appear only once. The source material was naive CD8+ T cells sorted from blood. These receptors came from a young man in good health.

This clone was seen only once. The V call is TRBV18, the J call TRBJ2-7; TRBD2 matches at 8 bases. The CDR3 runs to 15 residues. Germline CDR1 and CDR2: KGHSH and LQKENI. With V trimmed by 1 base and J by 6 bases, 8 bases remained unmatched. In DNA form, the CDR3 reads TGTGCCAGCTCACCACAGCGGGAGATGCGGTTCGAGCAGTACTTC. The encoded protein is CASSPQREMRFEQYF.

V is TRBV7-2 and J is TRBJ2-7; 12 bases are a match to TRBD2. V dropped 5 bases and J dropped 5; count of bases not matched to a gene: 13. From germline, CDR1 is SGHTA and CDR2 FQGNSA. The CDR3 sequence is 17 residues long. CDR3 sequence: CASSHEQRLAGVDEQYF. As DNA, the CDR3 is TGTGCCAGCAGCCACGAACAGAGACTAGCGGGAGTGGACGAGCAGTACTTC.

Points on this clone: This sample also contains other DNA sequences that code for the same CDR3. CDR3 nucleotides: TGTGCCAGCAGCTTAGAGGGACTTACAGATACGCAGTATTTT. This translates into CASSLEGLTDTQYF. The J gene is TRBJ2-3, the V gene TRBV7-9; perhaps TRBD2 as D (6 bases). CDR1 and CDR2 from the germline V gene are SEHNR and FQNEAQ (reference sequence). V was trimmed by 1 base and J by 3 bases, leaving 8 bases between them. There are 14 residues in the CDR3.

A single count supports this clone. The chain links TRBV27 to TRBJ2-7; 9 bases fit TRBD1. V shed 2 bases and J 2 bases; nucleotides not matched to a gene: 4. CDR1 is MNHEY and CDR2 is SMNVEV in the germline V gene (reference sequence). The CDR3 runs 15 residues. CDR3 in amino acids: CASSLNTGGPYEQYF. The CDR3 DNA reads TGTGCCAGCAGTTTAAATACAGGGGGCCCCTACGAGCAGTACTTC.

This chain connects TRBV28 to TRBJ2-1, with 8 bases identical to TRBD2. In germline, CDR1 is MDHEN, CDR2 SYDVKM. J gave up 4 bases and V 3 bases, and 8 bases lay outside the gene matches. This CDR3 has 16 amino acids. CDR3 amino acids: CASSFLGLGKYNEQFF. For the CDR3, the DNA is TGTGCCAGCAGTTTCCTGGGACTAGGTAAATACAATGAGCAGTTCTTC.

The chain carries TRBV20-1 and TRBJ2-3; D uncertain. The CDR3 has 8 residues. Trimming took 7 bases from V and 5 from J, leaving 1 base between them. Looked up from germline, CDR1 is DFQATT and CDR2 is SNEGSKA (reference sequence). The CDR3 is CSGDTQYF. CDR3 bases: TGCAGTGGAGATACGCAGTATTTT.

The rearrangement joins TRBV2 to TRBJ1-3; D remains unclear. Per germline, CDR1 SNHLY and CDR2 FYNNEI. V lost 5 bases and J lost 0, with 8 bases in between. The CDR3 runs 14 residues. CDR3 amino acids: CASSPDFSGNTIYF. Here the CDR3 DNA reads TGTGCCAGCAGTCCGGATTTCTCTGGAAACACCATATATTTT.

Turning to this clone: The identical CDR3 is also encoded by other nucleotide sequences in the sample. The chain joins TRBV7-9 to TRBJ1-2; a possible D gene is TRBD1 (6 bases). This CDR3 is built from 12 residues. The germline gives CDR1 SEHNR, CDR2 FQNEAQ (reference sequence). V dropped 5 bases and J dropped 4 bases, with 8 bases sitting between them. Written as DNA, the CDR3 is TGTGCCAGCAGCCCGGACAGCTATGGCTACACCTTC. Protein sequence: CASSPDSYGYTF.

J is TRBJ2-2 and V is TRBV27; TRBD1 might be the D (6 bases). The germline V gene encodes CDR1 MNHEY and CDR2 SMNVEV (reference sequence). V gave up 5 bases and J gave up 3 bases, with 10 bases separating them. The CDR3 runs 14 residues. The chain's CDR3 is CASSPGDHTGELFF. CDR3 DNA sequence: TGTGCCAGCAGTCCAGGGGACCACACCGGGGAGCTGTTTTTT.

The V and J genes are TRBV2 and TRBJ1-3; D unclear. Germline CDR1 and CDR2: SNHLY and FYNNEI. V was cut by 10 bases and J by 8 bases, with 12 bases left in between. CDR3 length: 11 residues. CDR3 DNA sequence: TGTGCCACCCCTTTCGGTGACACCATATATTTT. This sequence encodes CATPFGDTIYF.

V usage is TRBV29-1 and J usage is TRBJ2-3; TRBD2 matches 8 bases. V gave up 4 bases and J gave up 2 bases; unmatched junction bases: 5. Germline CDR1 is SQVTM and CDR2 is ANQGSEA. There are 14 residues in the CDR3. CDR3 loop: CSVGVSGTTDTQYF. The CDR3 DNA reads TGCAGCGTTGGGGTTAGCGGGACCACAGATACGCAGTATTTT.

Notes on this clone: This same CDR3 is encoded by further DNA sequences in the sample. This chain joins TRBV5-4 and TRBJ2-7; D is perhaps TRBD1 (5 bases). Germline V lookup: CDR1 SGHNT, CDR2 YYREEE (reference sequence). The V end was cut by 2 bases, the J end by 4 bases, with 7 bases between. The CDR3 spans 12 residues. In nucleotides, the CDR3 is TGTGCCAGCAGCTTTGGGGCGTACGAGCAGTACTTC. Amino acid sequence: CASSFGAYEQYF.

V and J are TRBV6-1 and TRBJ2-1; D not certain. Germline values: CDR1 MNHNS, CDR2 SASEGT. The length of the CDR3 is 12 residues. Trimming left V 7 bases short and J 8 bases short, with 12 bases between. CDR3 residues: CASKDGPDEQFF. CDR3 coding DNA: TGTGCCAGCAAGGACGGGCCCGATGAGCAGTTCTTC.

The gene calls are TRBV15 and TRBJ1-5; D is unresolved. CDR1 and CDR2 from the germline V gene are LNHNV and YYDKDF (reference sequence). The CDR3 is 14 amino acids. V lost 0 bases, J lost 7 bases, and 10 bases lay in between. This CDR3 reads CATSRDRSTQPQHF. The CDR3 region has the DNA TGTGCCACCAGCAGAGATCGATCAACCCAGCCCCAGCATTTT.

This chain uses TRBV7-9 with TRBJ2-7; 7 nucleotides line up with TRBD1. The germline gives CDR1 SEHNR, CDR2 FQNEAQ (reference sequence). This CDR3 region has 17 residues. The ends lost 2 bases at V and 0 bases at J; junction bases unmatched: 10. The CDR3 DNA sequence: TGTGCCAGCAGCTTATTCTTGGACAGGAGGAGCTCCTACGAGCAGTACTTC. Protein: CASSLFLDRRSSYEQYF.

The chain carries TRBV9 and TRBJ1-4; D is ambiguous. The CDR3 runs to 15 residues. The germline V gene has CDR1 SGDLS and CDR2 YYNGEE. The V and J ends lost 0 bases and 8 bases respectively, with 14 bases between them. Written as DNA, the CDR3 is TGTGCCAGCAGCGTAGGGTCTCCAATGAAGGAAAAACTGTTTTTT. Its translation: CASSVGSPMKEKLFF.

J is TRBJ1-1 and V is TRBV6-1; the match to TRBD1 covers 9 bases. Per the germline V gene, CDR1 is MNHNS and CDR2 is SASEGT. This CDR3 is built from 16 residues. The trim removed 0 bases at V and 8 bases at J, leaving 10 bases unmatched. CDR3 protein: CASSEALWDRVGEAFF. The CDR3 DNA reads as TGTGCCAGCAGTGAAGCTTTATGGGACAGGGTCGGAGAAGCTTTCTTT.